The sequence of this T cell receptor beta chain was determined in a study of beta chain features in type 1 diabetes. This clone was observed a few times. Its specificity is not known. As every portion of the isolated RNA was reverse transcribed, the sequencing read expressed TCRB transcripts. Using immunoSEQ multiplex PCR, the repertoire was profiled, and TCRdb retains in-frame clones only, with some absent. Here the sample spans a few hundred thousand clones, approximately 12% being singletons. The CDR3 runs to 14 residues. Germline V gene lookup returns CDR1 LGHNA and CDR2 YSLEER. The V end lost 3 bases, the J end lost 8 bases, and 14 bases lay between the germline ends. General observations from the study: Among all four CD4+ subsets, Type 1 diabetes patients had TCRB CDR3s that were moderately but significantly shorter.

The sequence was collected from a young woman with type 1 diabetes. The sequenced sample consisted of naive CD4+ T cells from blood. This chain uses TRBV4-3 with TRBJ2-1; possible D gene TRBD2, 6 bases. The CDR3 DNA reads as TGCGCCAGCAGCCAGTCACTAGCATCCGATGAGCAGTTCTTC. Translation gives CASSQSLASDEQFF.